This entry is about one T cell receptor beta chain. The sample belongs to a study of T cells expressing NK-cell markers. TCRdb reprocessed the 5' RACE reads, keeping one entry per CDR3 protein, no DNA. The table lists about 160,000 distinct CDR3 sequences, with around 20% in the top ten. The TCR was taken from a man aged 18 to 70 in good health. Sequenced: blood T cells: a sorted CD56 or NKG2C T cell subset, CD4+ or CD8+ T cells, or bulk PBMC T cells (not recorded which).

This CDR3 is CASSQTGNTEAFF. J is TRBJ1-1 and V is TRBV27. The CDR3 loop spans 13 amino acids. Germline V CDR1 and CDR2: MNHEY, SMNVEV (reference sequence).